Sequencing of this TCR beta chain was carried out in a study of blood T cell repertoires in COVID-19. Study-wide background: COVID-19 samples from acute and convalescent phases originated in the United States, Italy and Spain. From T cells, B-cell-depleted T cells, or PBMCs came the material, which was cDNA or gDNA.

The protocol was immunoSEQ multiplex PCR, while the TCRdb copy is restricted to in-frame clones and leaves out a portion. Of a few hundred thousand clones in the sample, 80% to 90% were seen once. V dropped 3 bases and J dropped 3; count of bases not matched to a gene: 3. Germline V gene sequence: CDR1 SGHAT, CDR2 FQNNGV. This CDR3 contains 15 residues. The chain recombines TRBV11-2 with TRBJ2-7; 12 positions agree with TRBD2. The source of this sequence is a woman in her 50s with acute COVID-19. Sample: PBMCs or T cells enriched from blood (not recorded which). In DNA, the CDR3 is TGTGCCAGCAGCTTCCTAGCGGGAGGGAGCTACGAGCAGTACTTC. Its protein product is CASSFLAGGSYEQYF.